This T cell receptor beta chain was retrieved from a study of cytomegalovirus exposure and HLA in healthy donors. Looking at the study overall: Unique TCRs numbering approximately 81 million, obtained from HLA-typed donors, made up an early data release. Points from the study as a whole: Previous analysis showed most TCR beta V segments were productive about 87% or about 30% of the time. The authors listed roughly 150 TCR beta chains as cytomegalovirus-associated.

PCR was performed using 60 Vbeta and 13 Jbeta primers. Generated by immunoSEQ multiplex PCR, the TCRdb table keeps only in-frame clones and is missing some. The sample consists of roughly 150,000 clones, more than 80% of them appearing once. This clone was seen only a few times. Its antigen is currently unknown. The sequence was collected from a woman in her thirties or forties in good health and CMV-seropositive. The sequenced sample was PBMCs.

CDR3 amino acids: CASSPMDRGNTEAFF. For the CDR3, the DNA is TGCGCCAGCAGCCCTATGGACAGGGGAAACACTGAAGCTTTCTTT. V usage is TRBV5-1 and J usage is TRBJ1-1, with 9 bases that match TRBD1. The CDR3 has 15 residues. Trimming cost V 4 bases and J 2 bases; bases outside gene matches: 6. Per germline, CDR1 SGHRS and CDR2 YFSETQ. The complete variable domain, with remaining parts taken from reference TRBV5-1 and TRBJ1-1, reads KAGVTQTPRYLIKTRGQQVTLSCSPISGHRSVSWYQQTPGQGLQFLFEYFSETQRNKGNFPGRFSGRQFSNSRSEMNVSTLELGDSALYLCASSPMDRGNTEAFFGQGTRLTVV.